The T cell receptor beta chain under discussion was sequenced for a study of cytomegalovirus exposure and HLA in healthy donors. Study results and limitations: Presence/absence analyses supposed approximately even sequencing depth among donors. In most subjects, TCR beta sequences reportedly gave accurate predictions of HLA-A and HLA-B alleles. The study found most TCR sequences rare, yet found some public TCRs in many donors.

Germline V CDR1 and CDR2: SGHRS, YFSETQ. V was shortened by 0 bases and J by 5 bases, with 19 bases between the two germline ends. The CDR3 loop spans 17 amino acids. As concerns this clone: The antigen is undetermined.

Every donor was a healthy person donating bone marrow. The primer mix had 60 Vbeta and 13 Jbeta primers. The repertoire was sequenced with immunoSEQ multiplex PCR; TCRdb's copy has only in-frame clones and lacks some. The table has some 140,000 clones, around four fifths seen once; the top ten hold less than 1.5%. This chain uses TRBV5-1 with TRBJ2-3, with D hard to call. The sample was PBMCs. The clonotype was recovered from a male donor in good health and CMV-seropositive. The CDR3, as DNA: TGCGCCAGCAGCTTGGGATCCGGTAGAGCAATGATAGATACGCAGTATTTT. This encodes CASSLGSGRAMIDTQYF.